This T cell receptor beta chain was sequenced during a study of blood T cells in healthy people across ages. The CDR3 runs 19 residues. Germline trimming cut 4 bases from V and 2 bases from J; bases unmatched to any gene: 16. Looked up from germline, CDR1 is LGHNA and CDR2 is YNFKEQ. A J-beta primer mix and a sample-barcoded 5' primer were used in a second PCR of about 7 to 12 cycles. One entry per CDR3 protein, called by TCRdb with MiXCR from the 5' RACE reads. The sample lists hundreds of thousands of distinct CDR3 sequences; around 24% were seen once. The data also belong to a second study, concerning T cells of mothers and their children.

Specimen: blood. V and J are TRBV4-2 and TRBJ1-2, with TRBD1 matching 10 bases. This sequence originates from a boy between 10 and 17 years old in good health. The CDR3 spells CASSPTQGDRGSLNYGYTF. DNA of the CDR3: TGTGCCAGCAGCCCAACCCAGGGGGACAGGGGTTCTTTGAACTATGGCTACACCTTC.